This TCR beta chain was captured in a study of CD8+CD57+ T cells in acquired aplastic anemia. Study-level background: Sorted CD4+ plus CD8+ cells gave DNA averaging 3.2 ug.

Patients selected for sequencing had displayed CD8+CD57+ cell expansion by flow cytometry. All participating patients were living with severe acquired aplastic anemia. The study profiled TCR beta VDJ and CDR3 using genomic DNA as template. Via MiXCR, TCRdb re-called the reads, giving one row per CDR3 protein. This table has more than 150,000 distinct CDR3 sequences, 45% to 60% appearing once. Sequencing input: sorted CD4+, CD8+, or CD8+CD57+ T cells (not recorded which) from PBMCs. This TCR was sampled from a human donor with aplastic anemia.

CDR3 protein: CATSSSRSGQGDYEQFF. The CDR3 bases are TGTGCCACCAGCAGCTCCAGGTCGGGACAGGGGGATTATGAGCAGTTCTTC. The chain recombines TRBV15 with TRBJ2-1, with 11 bases fitting TRBD1. The V gene end was trimmed by 3 bases and the J gene end by 8 bases; junction bases not matched to a gene: 12. Per germline, CDR1 LNHNV and CDR2 YYDKDF (reference sequence). The CDR3 covers 17 residues. Looking up the rest from reference TRBV15 and TRBJ2-1 gives the full variable domain: DAMVIQNPRYQVTQFGKPVTLSCSQTLNHNVMYWYQQKSSQAPKLLFHYYDKDFNNEADTPDNFQSRRPNTSFCFLDIRSPGLGDTAMYLCATSSSRSGQGDYEQFFGPGTRLTVL.